This T cell receptor (beta chain) stems from a study of identical twins. Trimming took off 5 bases at V and 4 bases at J, with 12 bases between the two ends. The CDR3 extends over 14 amino acids. The germline V gene has CDR1 MDHEN and CDR2 SYDVKM. Template switching created a universal primer site, and the cDNA included unique molecular identifiers. TCRdb processed the 5' RACE reads anew with MiXCR; each CDR3 protein has one entry. The sample has about 150,000 distinct CDR3 sequences; roughly 3.5% are singletons. Many counts were recorded for this clonotype. Material: memory T cells sorted from blood. The clonotype originates from a man aged 18 to 29 in good health. The V gene is TRBV28, the J gene TRBJ2-4; D might be TRBD1 (5 bases). CDR3 sequence reads: CASSHAQGKNIQYF. The DNA for the CDR3 is TGTGCCAGCAGTCACGCCCAGGGTAAAAACATTCAGTACTTC.